This T cell receptor beta chain was found in a study of T cell responses to AZD1222 COVID-19 vaccine. Across the study: Pooled samples include second doses given at about 4 or 12 weeks. Findings of the study overall: Spike was spanned by vaccine-associated CD4 TCRs, which were dominant at 160-218 and 743-854. Donors were mostly white British, more females; clonal diversity possibly underestimated.

As for this clone: Its antigen is not known.

TCRdb's table, derived via immunoSEQ multiplex PCR, lists solely in-frame clones and lacks some. The sample holds tens of thousands of clones, nearly 85% seen once. Trimming left V 7 bases short and J 0 bases short, with 11 bases between. The CDR3 length is 14 residues. CDR1 and CDR2 from the germline V gene are SGHDT and YYEEEE. The chain links TRBV5-6 to TRBJ1-3; D remains ambiguous. This specimen was peripheral blood, taken on day 0 of AZD1222 vaccination. This sequence originates from an adult in good health. CDR3 bases: TGTGCCAGCTCGCTCATCCTCTCTGGAAACACCATATATTTT. Translating gives CASSLILSGNTIYF.